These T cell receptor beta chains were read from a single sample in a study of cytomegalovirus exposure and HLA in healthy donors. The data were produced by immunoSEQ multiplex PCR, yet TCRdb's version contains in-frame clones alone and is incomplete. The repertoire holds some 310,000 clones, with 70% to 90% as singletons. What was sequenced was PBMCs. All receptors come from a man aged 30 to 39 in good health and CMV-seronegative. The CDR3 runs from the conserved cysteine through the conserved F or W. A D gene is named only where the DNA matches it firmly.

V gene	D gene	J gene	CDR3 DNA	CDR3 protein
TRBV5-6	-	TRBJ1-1	TGTGCCAGCAGCTTAGTAGGGGCCACTGAAGCTTTCTTT	CASSLVGATEAFF
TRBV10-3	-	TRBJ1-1	TGTGCCATCAGTGAAGACAGCCAGAACACTGAAGCTTTCTTT	CAISEDSQNTEAFF
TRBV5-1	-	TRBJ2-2	TGCGCCAGCAGCCGAAGCCCCGCCGCCGACACCGGGGAGCTGTTTTTT	CASSRSPAADTGELFF
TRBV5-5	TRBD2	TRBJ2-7	TGTGCCAGCAGCTTGGAACTAGCGATCTACGAGCAGTACTTC	CASSLELAIYEQYF
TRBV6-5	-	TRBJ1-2	TGTGCCAGCAGTTACGCGGGACTGAAGAATGGCTACACCTTC	CASSYAGLKNGYTF
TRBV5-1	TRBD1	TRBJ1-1	TGCGCCAGCAGCTTGAGGGGCGGCAGGGGGTTAGATGGAGCTTTCTTT	CASSLRGGRGLDGAFF
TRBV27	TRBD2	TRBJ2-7	TGTGCCAGCAGTCTCCTCGGGGCAAGCGGGACCTACGAGCAGTACTTC	CASSLLGASGTYEQYF
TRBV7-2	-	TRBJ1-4	TGTGCCAGCAGTGGGGCGAGTGAAAAACTGTTTTTT	CASSGASEKLFF
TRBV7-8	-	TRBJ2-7	TGTGCCAGCAGCCGATCGGAGGCCACCTACGAGCAGTACTTC	CASSRSEATYEQYF
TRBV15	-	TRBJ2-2	TGTGCCACCAGCGAGGAACCTACCTTGGAGCTGTTTTTT	CATSEEPTLELFF
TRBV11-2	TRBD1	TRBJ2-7	TGTGCCAGCAACCCCGACAGGGAAGACTACGAGCAGTACTTC	CASNPDREDYEQYF
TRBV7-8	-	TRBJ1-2	TGTGCCAGCAGCTTAAAAGGAGGAAAGGGCTACACCTTC	CASSLKGGKGYTF
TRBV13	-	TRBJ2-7	TGTGCCAGCAGCTTAGACAGGGCCTACGAGCAGTACTTC	CASSLDRAYEQYF
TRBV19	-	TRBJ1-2	TGTGCCAGTAGTATAGATATTGACAGTAACTATGGCTACACCTTC	CASSIDIDSNYGYTF
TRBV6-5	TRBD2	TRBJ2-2	TGTGCCAGCGGGAGGGCCATCCCCACCGGGGAGCTGTTTTTT	CASGRAIPTGELFF
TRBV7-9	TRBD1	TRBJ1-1	TGTGCCAGCAGCCCCGATCGGACAGGGGGCAGGAACACTGAAGCTTTCTTT	CASSPDRTGGRNTEAFF